The 18 T cell receptor beta chains below come from one sample, sequenced in a study of blood T cell repertoires in COVID-19. Sequenced by immunoSEQ multiplex PCR; TCRdb stores in-frame clones only, minus some. The data hold about 74,000 clones, with around 89% observed a single time. Sequencing was carried out using peripheral blood. The receptor set was obtained from a woman aged 80 or over with acute or convalescent COVID-19.

The genes are TRBV18 and TRBJ1-2; possibly TRBD1 for D (6 bases). CDR1 KGHSH and CDR2 LQKENI come from the germline V gene. The CDR3 runs to 15 residues. The V gene lost 3 bases and the J gene lost 6 bases, with 17 bases spanning the gap. Written as DNA, the CDR3 is TGTGCCAGCTCACCCGAGGACCCAACAGGGAATGGCTACACCTTC. It encodes CASSPEDPTGNGYTF.

The chain uses TRBV28 and TRBJ1-5; TRBD1 matches 7 bases. Trimming took 2 bases from V and 12 from J; bases not matched to a gene: 4. The CDR3 contains 12 residues. Germline lookup yields CDR1 MDHEN and CDR2 SYDVKM. Written as DNA, the CDR3 is TGTGCCAGCAGTTTACGGACAGGTTTCCAGCATTTT. This gives the protein CASSLRTGFQHF.

This clone was found once. CDR3 DNA sequence: TGTGCCAGCAGAACCGGGACAGGGATCAATTCACCCCTCCACTTT. Translated: CASRTGTGINSPLHF. The chain links TRBV6-6 to TRBJ1-6; TRBD1 agrees at 9 bases. The junction had 7 bases not matched to a gene; V was cut back by 6 bases and J by 7 bases. This CDR3 has 15 amino acids. Germline lookup yields CDR1 MNHNY and CDR2 SVGAGI (reference sequence).

This clone was recorded a few times. The chain is built from TRBV6-2 or TRBV6-3 and TRBJ2-7; 9 nucleotides agree with TRBD1. After removal of 5 bases from V and 2 bases from J, the junction contained 7 bases not matched to a gene. Germline values: CDR1 MNHEY, CDR2 SVGEGT. The CDR3 sequence is 15 residues long. Written as DNA, the CDR3 is TGTGCCAGCAGTCGGACAGGGGCAGGACCCTACGAGCAGTACTTC. Protein sequence: CASSRTGAGPYEQYF.

This sequence joins TRBV6-2 or TRBV6-3 and TRBJ2-1, with 7 bases that match TRBD1. The CDR3 is made up of 17 amino acids. V dropped 0 bases and J dropped 0; count of bases not matched to a gene: 5. The germline V gene has CDR1 MNHEY and CDR2 SVGEGT. The CDR3 DNA reads TGTGCCAGCAGTTACTCCAAACAGGGGAGCTCCTACAATGAGCAGTTCTTC. Translation: CASSYSKQGSSYNEQFF.

The J gene is TRBJ2-1, the V gene TRBV19; TRBD1 might be the D (5 bases). Germline CDR1 and CDR2: LNHDA and SQIVND (reference sequence). Trimming pared 3 bases from V and 10 bases from J, leaving 19 bases between. The CDR3 has 15 amino acids. CDR3 nucleotides: TGTGCCAGTAGTATCCCGTCAGGGTCCAACTCAGAGCAGTTCTTC. Its protein is CASSIPSGSNSEQFF.

This clone was seen only once. This chain uses TRBV5-1 with TRBJ2-3; 9 bases match TRBD2. There are 16 residues in the CDR3. Unmatched junction bases numbered 2, after V lost 0 bases and J lost 0 bases. From germline, CDR1 is SGHRS and CDR2 YFSETQ. The chain's CDR3 is CASSLEGLASTDTQYF. The CDR3 DNA follows: TGCGCCAGCAGCTTGGAGGGACTAGCAAGCACAGATACGCAGTATTTT.

The rearrangement uses TRBV2 and TRBJ1-1; D is perhaps TRBD1 (5 bases). The CDR3 has 13 amino acids. The V and J ends lost 7 bases and 7 bases respectively, with 16 bases between them. CDR1 and CDR2 from the germline V gene are SNHLY and FYNNEI. CDR3 protein: CASILGKGDEAFF. DNA for the CDR3: TGTGCCAGCATTCTAGGGAAAGGGGATGAAGCTTTCTTT.

The rearrangement links TRBV30 to TRBJ2-2; TRBD1 matches at 8 bases. Trimming cost V 1 base and J 0 bases; bases outside gene matches: 4. This CDR3 has 16 amino acids. Germline CDR1 reads GTSNPN; CDR2 reads SVGIG (reference sequence). CDR3 protein: CAWSEDRASNTGELFF. CDR3 sequence (DNA): TGTGCCTGGAGTGAGGACAGGGCATCGAACACCGGGGAGCTGTTTTTT. Using reference TRBV30 and TRBJ2-2 for the parts outside the CDR3, the full variable domain is SQTIHQWPATLVQPVGSPLSLECTVEGTSNPNLYWYRQAAGRGLQLLFYSVGIGQISSEVPQNLSASRPQDRQFILSSKKLLLSDSGFYLCAWSEDRASNTGELFFGEGSRLTVL.

The chain uses TRBV21-1 and TRBJ1-2; the table's D call TRBD1 went unverified against the DNA. TRBV21-1 is noted as a pseudogene. The CDR3 contains 15 residues. This CDR3 reads CASSKPGQGDYGYTF. The DNA of the CDR3 is TGTGCCAGCAGCAAGCCGGGACAGGGAGACTATGGCTACACCTTC.

The chain is built from TRBV2 and TRBJ2-2; 7 nucleotides match TRBD2. CDR1 and CDR2 from the germline V gene are SNHLY and FYNNEI. This CDR3 has 14 residues. The V segment lost 8 bases and the J segment 1 base; nucleotides outside the gene matches: 4. CDR3 loop: CASGGSRNTGELFF. DNA of the CDR3: TGTGCCAGCGGCGGGAGTCGGAACACCGGGGAGCTGTTTTTT.

The V and J genes are TRBV6-2 or TRBV6-3 and TRBJ1-5; possibly TRBD1 for D (6 bases). Trimming took 2 bases from V and 5 from J, leaving 13 bases between them. The CDR3 has 15 amino acids. The germline CDR1 and CDR2 sequences are MNHEY and SVGEGT. CDR3 residues: CASSYIRGRDQPQHF. CDR3 DNA: TGTGCCAGCAGTTACATCAGGGGAAGGGATCAGCCCCAGCATTTT.

This clone came up a few times. This chain connects TRBV27 to TRBJ2-6; D gene ambiguous. V was trimmed by 5 bases and J by 2 bases, leaving 7 bases between them. Germline V gene data show CDR1 as MNHEY and CDR2 as SMNVEV (reference sequence). The CDR3 runs 14 residues. CDR3 nucleotides: TGTGCCAGCAGTCGCTACCCTGGGGCCAACGTCCTGACTTTC. Translating gives CASSRYPGANVLTF.

The CDR3 nucleotides are TGTGCCAGCAGTTCCCATAGCGGGGGGTCCTTGGGAAATGAGCAGTTCTTC. Translation: CASSSHSGGSLGNEQFF. V usage is TRBV6-2 or TRBV6-3 and J usage is TRBJ2-1; 10 bases map to TRBD2. Germline-derived CDR1 and CDR2 are MNHEY and SVGEGT. The V gene end was trimmed by 4 bases and the J gene end by 7 bases; junction bases not matched to a gene: 13. The CDR3 covers 17 residues.

This chain uses TRBV10-2 with TRBJ1-2, with D tentatively TRBD1 (6 bases). V was trimmed by 4 bases and J by 4 bases, leaving 16 bases between them. The length of the CDR3 is 15 residues. Germline CDR1 WSHSY, CDR2 SAAADI. CDR3 bases: TGCGCCAGCAGTGTTGGCAGGGGTCCCCTCTATGGCTACACCTTC. This translates into CASSVGRGPLYGYTF.

The CDR3 is CASSPRVGRTEAFF. CDR3 coding DNA: TGTGCCAGCTCACCCAGGGTTGGACGCACTGAAGCTTTCTTT. The rearrangement joins TRBV18 to TRBJ1-1, with D perhaps TRBD1 (5 bases). The CDR3 loop spans 14 amino acids. The V gene lost 3 bases and the J gene lost 4 bases, with 12 bases spanning the gap. From germline, CDR1 is KGHSH and CDR2 LQKENI.

This clone appeared a few times. The chain has TRBV4-1 and TRBJ2-6; D is unclear. Per the germline V gene, CDR1 is MGHRA and CDR2 is YSYEKL. Trimming cost V 0 bases and J 4 bases, with 10 bases left between them. The CDR3 spans 16 residues. The chain's CDR3 is CASSQDWSVGANVLTF. As DNA, the CDR3 is TGCGCCAGCAGCCAAGATTGGAGTGTAGGGGCCAACGTCCTGACTTTC.

The V gene is TRBV28, the J gene TRBJ2-1, with a tentative D call TRBD1 (6 bases). Germline V gene data show CDR1 as MDHEN and CDR2 as SYDVKM. CDR3 size: 17 residues. V was pared by 5 bases and J by 5 bases, with 22 bases between. CDR3 region: CASSLPPQGLVHNEQFF. The DNA for the CDR3 is TGTGCCAGCAGTCTCCCCCCACAGGGATTGGTCCACAATGAGCAGTTCTTC.